This T cell receptor (beta chain) emerged from a study of blood T cell repertoires in COVID-19. The overall study: From the United States, Italy and Spain came samples of acute and convalescent COVID-19. From T cells, B-cell-depleted T cells, or PBMCs came the material, which was cDNA or gDNA.

In the authors' methods: Using reference gene primer amplification, nucleated cell counts were estimated. Some clones are missing from TCRdb's copy, which holds only in-frame ones; the method was immunoSEQ multiplex PCR. The DNA was the basis for D and trimming; V, J and clone size are from that table. Among more than 200,000 clones, about 86% were seen once, and the ten largest hold over 1.5%. The CDR3 totals 15 residues. Germline-derived CDR1 and CDR2 are MGHRA and YSYEKL. V lost 0 bases to trimming and J lost 2 bases, with 10 bases between them. This clone is a singleton in its sample. This clonotype was obtained from a man aged 30 to 39 with active or convalescent COVID-19. What was sequenced was peripheral blood. This chain uses TRBV4-1 with TRBJ1-1; D is unclear. CDR3 in amino acids: CASSQDGAGNTEAFF. DNA of the CDR3: TGCGCCAGCAGCCAAGATGGCGCGGGTAACACTGAAGCTTTCTTT.